The clone carrying this T cell receptor (beta chain) was counted only a few times. No antigen is known for it. This CDR3 is also generated by other DNA sequences in the sample. This entry belongs to a study of shared clonotypes between healthy human individuals. The V end lost 0 bases, the J end lost 8 bases, and 7 bases lay between the germline ends. Germline CDR1 is GTSNPN and CDR2 is SVGIG (reference sequence). This CDR3 contains 11 residues. Study results and limitations: Among non-shared clonotypes, generation probabilities were lower than among those shared by all four donors. Generally, naive subsets (rather than memory subsets) showed larger estimated richness.

The authors' processing: Junction-only sequences without quality scores came from ImmunoSEQ, so filtering differed. Method: immunoSEQ multiplex PCR; TCRdb's copy keeps in-frame clones and lacks some. V, J and clone size reflect that table, while D and trimming were determined from the DNA. The data contain some 1,900,000 clones, about 95% of them singletons. CD8 cells regarded as naive lacked CD45RO, were positively chosen for CCR7, and omitted terminally differentiated effector memory CD45RA+ cells. Sequenced: naive CD8+ T cells sorted from blood. This sequence was found in a young man in good health. The genes are TRBV30 and TRBJ1-1, with D uncertain. CDR3 sequence: CAWSVGVEAFF. CDR3 DNA: TGTGCCTGGAGTGTAGGAGTAGAAGCTTTCTTT. Based on the CDR3 plus reference TRBV30 and TRBJ1-1, the full variable domain is SQTIHQWPATLVQPVGSPLSLECTVEGTSNPNLYWYRQAAGRGLQLLFYSVGIGQISSEVPQNLSASRPQDRQFILSSKKLLLSDSGFYLCAWSVGVEAFFGQGTRLTVV.